These 19 T cell receptor beta chains came from one sample sequenced in a study of breast tumors, draining lymph nodes, adjacent tissues. TCRdb processed the multiplex PCR reads anew with MiXCR; each CDR3 protein has one entry. This sample has about 13,000 distinct CDR3 sequences, with roughly 53% found just once. The sequenced sample was tumor-adjacent breast tissue. These TCRs come from a female donor with breast cancer. Some clones in this sample may be carry-over from other donors' samples.

This clonotype came up many times. This sequence joins TRBV2 and TRBJ2-7, with TRBD2 matching 14 bases. The germline gives CDR1 SNHLY, CDR2 FYNNEI. Trimming removed 11 bases from V and 3 bases from J; junction bases left unmatched: 3. The CDR3 extends over 13 amino acids. The CDR3 coding sequence is TGTGCCGGGACTAGCGGGAGAGACTACGAGCAGTACTTC. Translating it yields CAGTSGRDYEQYF.

This clonotype rates as medium-sized. The CDR3 region is CATSPGDFSTDTQYF. As DNA, the CDR3 is TGTGCCACCAGTCCAGGGGACTTTAGCACAGATACGCAGTATTTT. The J gene is TRBJ2-3, the V gene TRBV24-1; perhaps D is TRBD1 or TRBD2 (6 bases each). V was trimmed by 6 bases and J by 0 bases, leaving 12 bases between them. The CDR3 sequence is 15 residues long. Germline V gives CDR1 KGHDR, CDR2 SFDVKD.

V is TRBV2 and J is TRBJ2-3, with 10 nucleotides matching TRBD2. V shed 6 bases and J 0 bases; nucleotides not matched to a gene: 9. The CDR3 consists of 17 residues. The V gene's germline CDR1 is SNHLY and CDR2 FYNNEI. The DNA of the CDR3 is TGTGCCAGCAGGACCGGACTAGCGGACCTTAGCACAGATACGCAGTATTTT. Protein sequence: CASRTGLADLSTDTQYF.

This clonotype came up many times. The chain links TRBV18 to TRBJ2-1; possible D gene TRBD1, 7 bases. The V gene's germline CDR1 is KGHSH and CDR2 LQKENI. CDR3 length: 14 amino acids. Trimming took off 4 bases at V and 4 bases at J, with 11 bases between the two ends. CDR3 amino acids: CASSQGAGYNEQFF. DNA of the CDR3: TGTGCCAGCTCACAGGGGGCGGGATACAATGAGCAGTTCTTC.

This chain joins TRBV11-2 and TRBJ1-4, with a weak D call TRBD1 (6 bases). The length of the CDR3 is 18 residues. Looked up from germline, CDR1 is SGHAT and CDR2 is FQNNGV. Trimming left V 4 bases short and J 5 bases short, with 23 bases between. The CDR3 loop is CASSSPRGQYGGNEKLFF. In DNA form, the CDR3 reads TGTGCCAGCAGCTCCCCGCGTGGACAGTATGGGGGGAATGAAAAACTGTTTTTT.

This clonotype was counted a single time. A much larger clone is a single base away; this may be a read error. The conserved phenylalanine or tryptophan normally closing the CDR3 is absent here, so this likely arose from a read error. The chain is built from TRBV29-1 and TRBJ1-6, with 8 bases fitting TRBD1. The CDR3 is 13 amino acids. The ends lost 4 bases at V and 7 bases at J; junction bases unmatched: 3. Germline CDR1 reads SQVTM; CDR2 reads ANQGSEA. The CDR3 DNA is TGCAGCGTTGGAGACAGGGGAAATTCACCCCTCCACCTT. Protein: CSVGDRGNSPLHL.

The V gene is TRBV9, the J gene TRBJ2-1; the D call may be TRBD1 or TRBD2 (5 bases each). Germline V CDR1 and CDR2: SGDLS, YYNGEE. The CDR3 sequence is 16 residues long. V was clipped by 4 bases and J by 4 bases, with 18 bases between them. The DNA of the CDR3 is TGTGCCAGCAGCCAGGGAACTCCTCGGGGTTACAATGAGCAGTTCTTC. Translating it yields CASSQGTPRGYNEQFF.

This rearrangement joins TRBV4-3 to TRBJ2-3; 8 nucleotides line up with TRBD2. CDR1 is LGHNA, CDR2 YSLEER, per germline. CDR3 length: 20 amino acids. V was pared by 0 bases and J by 2 bases, with 16 bases of the junction left unmatched. CDR3 nucleotide sequence: TGCGCCAGCAGCCAAGAAAGATCGAGCGGGGGCTCTCTTTCCACAGATACGCAGTATTTT. Its translation is CASSQERSSGGSLSTDTQYF.

The V call is TRBV7-6, the J call TRBJ2-2, with 13 positions matching TRBD2. Trimming at V came to 6 bases and at J to 1 base, leaving 5 bases not matched to a gene. The CDR3 is 17 residues long. Per the germline V gene, CDR1 is SGHVS and CDR2 is FNYEAQ. CDR3 DNA sequence: TGTGCCAGCAGACCGGGACTAGCGGGGCTGAACACCGGGGAGCTGTTTTTT. Its protein is CASRPGLAGLNTGELFF.

This clonotype was detected many times. It may be a read error: a sequence one base away is much more abundant. V is TRBV6-5 and J is TRBJ1-2; D is unresolved. Germline assignment: CDR1 MNHEY and CDR2 SVGAGI. The CDR3 covers 14 residues. V shed 5 bases and J shed 8 bases, with 18 bases lying between them. The CDR3 reads CASSPIRTSGGYTF. DNA of the CDR3: TGTGCCAGCAGTCCAATTCGGACCTCCGGGGGCTACACCTTC.

The genes are TRBV9 and TRBJ2-3, with TRBD2 matching over 10 bases. With 0 bases clipped from V and 7 bases from J, the junction kept 11 bases outside the gene matches. The CDR3 sequence is 17 residues long. The V gene's germline CDR1 is SGDLS and CDR2 YYNGEE. The CDR3 region has the DNA TGTGCCAGCAGCGTAGAGGGGTCTAGCGGGAGTGTGAATACGCAGTATTTT. It translates to CASSVEGSSGSVNTQYF.

The sample holds one count of this clonotype. This rearrangement joins TRBV6-1 to TRBJ2-5; maybe TRBD1 (5 bases). CDR1 MNHNS and CDR2 SASEGT come from the germline V gene. The V gene lost 3 bases and the J gene lost 4 bases, with 12 bases spanning the gap. CDR3 length: 14 residues. The CDR3 spells CASSEWGRLETQYF. The CDR3 DNA reads as TGTGCCAGCAGTGAGTGGGGCAGGTTAGAGACCCAGTACTTC.

This clonotype was detected once. This chain connects TRBV15 to TRBJ2-1, with 9 bases identical to TRBD2. There are 17 residues in the CDR3. After removal of 0 bases from V and 8 bases from J, the junction contained 11 bases not matched to a gene. Looked up from germline, CDR1 is LNHNV and CDR2 is YYDKDF (reference sequence). CDR3 region: CATSRDDGGLALDEQFF. DNA of the CDR3: TGTGCCACCAGCAGAGACGATGGGGGACTAGCATTGGATGAGCAGTTCTTC.

The gene calls are TRBV7-9 and TRBJ2-1; 15 bases are shared with TRBD2. After removal of 5 bases from V and 6 bases from J, the junction contained 11 bases not matched to a gene. Per the germline V gene, CDR1 is SEHNR and CDR2 is FQNEAQ (reference sequence). This CDR3 contains 18 residues. CDR3 DNA: TGTGCCAGCAGCCTTCTGCCGGGACTAGCGGGAGGAAGCAATGAGCAGTTCTTC. As protein: CASSLLPGLAGGSNEQFF.

In its sample, this clonotype was seen many times. The V gene is TRBV5-1, the J gene TRBJ1-4; D ambiguous. Germline-derived CDR1 and CDR2 are SGHRS and YFSETQ. V was cut by 5 bases and J by 4 bases, with 12 bases left in between. The CDR3 has 14 residues. For the CDR3, the DNA is TGCGCCAGCAGGTCCGGACCGATTAATGAAAAACTGTTTTTT. Translation gives CASRSGPINEKLFF.

This clonotype is categorized as medium-sized. The rearrangement links TRBV12-3 or TRBV12-4 to TRBJ2-3, with D tentatively TRBD1 or TRBD2 (6 bases each). The CDR3 extends over 13 amino acids. Trimming pared 6 bases from V and 3 bases from J, leaving 10 bases between. The CDR3 loop is CASRGGGTDTQYF. For the CDR3, the DNA is TGTGCCAGCAGGGGGGGCGGGACAGATACGCAGTATTTT.

This clonotype has a count of ten or more. The rearrangement uses TRBV6-6 and TRBJ1-3; tentatively, D is TRBD1 (5 bases). Germline values: CDR1 MNHNY, CDR2 SVGAGI (reference sequence). The CDR3 is 16 amino acids. V lost 7 bases and J lost 0, with 16 bases in between. The CDR3 DNA reads as TGTGCCAGCACCCCGGGGGGGGTATACTCTGGAAACACCATATATTTT. Protein product: CASTPGGVYSGNTIYF.

In its sample, this clonotype is medium-sized (0.01 to 0.1%). CDR3 in DNA: TGTGCCAGCATAGGGCGCTCTGGAAACACCATATATTTT. Amino acid sequence: CASIGRSGNTIYF. The rearrangement uses TRBV2 and TRBJ1-3, with D hard to call. CDR3 length equals 13 residues. V lost 7 bases, J lost 0 bases, and 7 bases lay in between. Per germline, CDR1 SNHLY and CDR2 FYNNEI.

This clonotype showed up just a few times. The chain couples TRBV5-6 to TRBJ2-7; the match to TRBD2 covers 8 bases. Germline assignment: CDR1 SGHDT and CDR2 YYEEEE. The CDR3 runs 18 residues. Trimming removed 4 bases from V and 2 bases from J; junction bases left unmatched: 17. The CDR3 spells CASSPEGGASGLPYEQYF. For the CDR3, the DNA is TGTGCCAGCAGCCCCGAGGGCGGGGCTAGCGGGCTTCCCTACGAGCAGTACTTC. Looking up the rest from reference TRBV5-6 and TRBJ2-7 gives the full variable domain: DAGVTQSPTHLIKTRGQQVTLRCSPKSGHDTVSWYQQALGQGPQFIFQYYEEEERQRGNFPDRFSGHQFPNYSSELNVNALLLGDSALYLCASSPEGGASGLPYEQYFGPGTRLTVT.